The sequence of this TCR beta chain was determined in a study of CD8+CD57+ T cells in acquired aplastic anemia. Background on the study: Sorted cells (CD4+ and CD8+) yielded DNA amounts that averaged around 3.1 ug. Study conclusions and caveats: Overlapping CD8+ CDR3 repertoires of patients and controls contained about 27 shared sequences.

CDR1 is KGHDR and CDR2 is SFDVKD in the germline V gene. Trimming left V 2 bases short and J 2 bases short, with 7 bases between. The CDR3 is made up of 14 amino acids. About this clonotype itself: The antigen remains unidentified.

All patients picked for sequencing had shown, by flow cytometry, an expansion of CD8+CD57+ cells. Using genomic DNA as the template, TCR beta VDJ and CDR3 profiling was carried out. MiXCR, applied by TCRdb to the reads, yields one record per CDR3 protein. Of under 500,000 distinct CDR3 sequences listed, approximately 32% are singletons. The sample was sorted CD4+, CD8+, or CD8+CD57+ T cells (not recorded which) from PBMCs. The rearrangement joins TRBV24-1 to TRBJ2-3; D could derive from TRBD1 or TRBD2 (5 bases each). This TCR was recovered from a human donor with aplastic anemia. The CDR3 spells CATSDWGTTDTQYF. The CDR3 DNA reads as TGTGCCACCAGTGATTGGGGGACCACAGATACGCAGTATTTT.